The 32 T cell receptor beta chains below were found in one sample sequenced in a study of cytomegalovirus exposure and HLA in healthy donors. Researchers ran the PCR with 60 Vbeta and 13 Jbeta primers. The data were produced by immunoSEQ multiplex PCR, yet TCRdb's version contains in-frame clones alone and is incomplete. Of about 140,000 clones in the sample, just under 85% were seen once. The source material was PBMCs. The receptors come from a middle-aged woman in good health and CMV-seronegative.

The chain combines TRBV7-9 with TRBJ1-5; possible D gene TRBD1, 5 bases. CDR3 length: 17 amino acids. With 5 bases removed from V and 2 bases from J, the gap between germline ends came to 19 bases. Germline lookup yields CDR1 SEHNR and CDR2 FQNEAQ (reference sequence). For the CDR3, the DNA is TGTGCCAGCAGCCCCTCTAGGGGCGGCGGCGGCAATCAGCCCCAGCATTTT. It specifies CASSPSRGGGGNQPQHF.

The rearrangement uses TRBV5-4 and TRBJ2-7, with D perhaps matching TRBD2 (6 bases). The CDR3 totals 14 residues. From germline, CDR1 is SGHNT and CDR2 YYREEE (reference sequence). Between the trimmed V and J ends, which lost 3 bases and 4 bases, there was a span of 14 bases. CDR3 nucleotides: TGTGCCAGCAGCTCCCCGGGGGTTGGGTACGAGCAGTACTTC. Translation: CASSSPGVGYEQYF.

This chain links TRBV7-9 with TRBJ1-4; TRBD1 might be the D (5 bases). Germline V gene data show CDR1 as SEHNR and CDR2 as FQNEAQ (reference sequence). V was clipped by 3 bases and J by 7 bases, with 12 bases between them. The CDR3 spans 14 residues. The chain's CDR3 is CASSFREGIEKLFF. Here the CDR3 DNA reads TGTGCCAGCAGCTTCAGGGAAGGTATTGAAAAACTGTTTTTT.

The rearrangement links TRBV6-6 to TRBJ2-7, with 8 bases aligning to TRBD2. Germline V gene lookup returns CDR1 MNHNY and CDR2 SVGAGI (reference sequence). The CDR3 has 13 residues. Trimming removed 5 bases from V and 5 bases from J; junction bases left unmatched: 5. CDR3 DNA sequence: TGTGCCAGCAGTAATAGCGGGAAGCACGAGCAGTACTTC. It encodes CASSNSGKHEQYF.

This sequence joins TRBV5-1 and TRBJ2-7; D might be TRBD1 (5 bases). Germline assignment: CDR1 SGHRS and CDR2 YFSETQ. The CDR3 has 14 amino acids. Trimming pared 0 bases from V and 2 bases from J, leaving 9 bases between. The CDR3, as DNA: TGCGCCAGCAGCTTGGAACAGGACACCTACGAGCAGTACTTC. It translates to CASSLEQDTYEQYF.

The chain links TRBV6-1 to TRBJ1-1, with 7 bases aligning to TRBD1. Per germline, CDR1 MNHNS and CDR2 SASEGT. V shed 5 bases and J 3 bases; nucleotides not matched to a gene: 9. The CDR3 runs to 15 residues. The chain's CDR3 is CASSKRTGGDTEAFF. The CDR3 DNA is TGTGCCAGCAGTAAACGGACAGGTGGGGACACTGAAGCTTTCTTT.

The rearrangement links TRBV5-4 to TRBJ2-7, with 9 bases matching TRBD1. The CDR3 consists of 15 residues. The V segment lost 1 base and the J segment 4 bases; nucleotides outside the gene matches: 6. Germline-derived CDR1 and CDR2 are SGHNT and YYREEE (reference sequence). The CDR3 coding sequence is TGTGCCAGCAGCTTGCCGGGACAGGGTTGGTACGAGCAGTACTTC. It specifies CASSLPGQGWYEQYF.

This rearrangement joins TRBV7-9 to TRBJ2-7; D possibly corresponds to TRBD2 (5 bases). Germline-derived CDR1 and CDR2 are SEHNR and FQNEAQ (reference sequence). The CDR3 runs 14 residues. Trimming removed 3 bases at V and 6 bases at J, with 15 bases between. Here the CDR3 DNA reads TGTGCCAGCAGCTTCGGAGCGAGGGAGAGCGAGCAGTACTTC. This sequence encodes CASSFGARESEQYF.

The rearrangement uses TRBV11-3 and TRBJ2-7, with TRBD2 matching 7 bases. CDR1 and CDR2 from the germline V gene are SGHNT and YENEEA. This CDR3 is 14 amino acids long. The V and J ends lost 9 bases and 1 base, in that order; junction bases with no gene match: 9. CDR3 in DNA: TGTGCCAGATATCTCGGACTAGTTTCCTACGAGCAGTACTTC. Translated, it gives CARYLGLVSYEQYF.

This clone came up once. The V call is TRBV28, the J call TRBJ2-7, with 10 bases matching TRBD1. The V gene end was trimmed by 3 bases and the J gene end by 4 bases; junction bases not matched to a gene: 12. Germline CDR1 is MDHEN and CDR2 is SYDVKM. The CDR3 runs to 17 residues. The DNA of the CDR3 is TGTGCCAGCAGTTTTAACCCTCATTGGGACAGGGGTTACGAGCAGTACTTC. Translation gives CASSFNPHWDRGYEQYF.

The chain joins TRBV7-3 to TRBJ2-7; weak D call: TRBD2 (5 bases). CDR1 is SGHTA and CDR2 is FQGTGA in the germline V gene. Trimming pared 8 bases from V and 6 bases from J, leaving 14 bases between. This CDR3 region has 12 residues. CDR3 bases: TGTGCCAGCGGCCCTCGAGGGCCCGAGCAGTACTTC. Encoded protein: CASGPRGPEQYF.

The rearrangement links TRBV30 to TRBJ2-5; D remains ambiguous. In germline, CDR1 is GTSNPN, CDR2 SVGIG (reference sequence). CDR3 size: 12 residues. V was shortened by 3 bases and J by 5 bases, with 10 bases between the two germline ends. The DNA for the CDR3 is TGTGCCTGGAGCCCAGGCGAGGAGACCCAGTACTTC. Its translation is CAWSPGEETQYF.

The chain is built from TRBV6-5 and TRBJ2-6, with 9 bases aligning to TRBD1. Germline loops: CDR1 MNHEY, CDR2 SVGAGI. This CDR3 contains 15 residues. The J segment lost 4 bases and the V segment lost 10 bases, leaving 8 bases of the junction unmatched. CDR3 DNA: TGTGCCACGTCCCGGGACAGGGTCGGGGCCAACGTCCTGACTTTC. It encodes CATSRDRVGANVLTF.

The CDR3 nucleotides read TGTGCCAGCAGTTTAGATCGGAGCGGGAGTAAGAACGAGCAGTACTTC. As protein: CASSLDRSGSKNEQYF. The chain joins TRBV27 to TRBJ2-7; 8 bases agree with TRBD2. The trim removed 2 bases at V and 5 bases at J, leaving 11 bases unmatched. CDR1 is MNHEY, CDR2 SMNVEV, per germline (reference sequence). The CDR3 length is 16 residues.

V gene TRBV7-2 combines with J gene TRBJ2-3, with 7 nucleotides matching TRBD2. V lost 4 bases to trimming and J lost 2 bases; unmatched junction nucleotides: 3. Germline CDR1 SGHTA, CDR2 FQGNSA. This CDR3 contains 14 residues. The chain's CDR3 is CASSSGLNTDTQYF. CDR3 DNA: TGTGCCAGCAGCTCGGGACTAAACACAGATACGCAGTATTTT. The full variable domain, rest sourced from reference TRBV7-2 and TRBJ2-3, is GAGVSQSPSNKVTEKGKDVELRCDPISGHTALYWYRQSLGQGLEFLIYFQGNSAPDKSGLPSDRFSAERTGGSVSTLTIQRTQQEDSAVYLCASSSGLNTDTQYFGPGTRLTVL.

The chain couples TRBV5-1 to TRBJ2-3, with D uncertain. In germline, CDR1 is SGHRS, CDR2 YFSETQ. This CDR3 has 15 residues. The V and J ends lost 0 bases and 6 bases respectively, with 14 bases between them. The CDR3 region has the DNA TGCGCCAGCAGCTTGGCAACCCAAATCCGGGATACGCAGTATTTT. The encoded protein is CASSLATQIRDTQYF. Combining the CDR3 with reference TRBV5-1 and TRBJ2-3 gives the whole variable domain KAGVTQTPRYLIKTRGQQVTLSCSPISGHRSVSWYQQTPGQGLQFLFEYFSETQRNKGNFPGRFSGRQFSNSRSEMNVSTLELGDSALYLCASSLATQIRDTQYFGPGTRLTVL.

V gene TRBV25-1 combines with J gene TRBJ2-7; the match to TRBD2 covers 7 bases. The CDR3 is 15 amino acids. The germline CDR1 and CDR2 sequences are MGHDK and SYGVNS. V shed 1 base, J shed 1 base, and the junction held 4 bases outside the gene matches. DNA for the CDR3: TGTGCCAGCAGTGAATCCGGGACTATTTCCTACGAGCAGTACTTC. It codes for CASSESGTISYEQYF.

This clone appeared a few times. The chain links TRBV6-5 to TRBJ2-7; TRBD1 aligns across 9 bases. This CDR3 has 14 residues. Losses at the gene ends were 2 bases for V and 3 bases for J; bases not matched to a gene: 2. Germline CDR1 and CDR2: MNHEY and SVGAGI. CDR3: CASSYRTGVYEQYF. CDR3 nucleotide sequence: TGTGCCAGCAGTTACCGGACAGGGGTCTACGAGCAGTACTTC.

The chain has TRBV28 and TRBJ2-5, with a tentative D call TRBD2 (6 bases). The end of the DNA aligns better with TRBJ2-7, so the J call may be wrong. This CDR3 is 16 amino acids long. Germline values: CDR1 MDHEN, CDR2 SYDVKM. The CDR3, as DNA: TGTGCCAGCAGTTTATGGGTTTCGGGAGAGGGCTACGAGCAGTACTTC. Translation: CASSLWVSGEGYEQYF.

The gene calls are TRBV14 and TRBJ1-1, with D unclear. The CDR3 extends over 14 amino acids. Germline lookup yields CDR1 SGHDN and CDR2 FVKESK. The V end lost 4 bases, the J end lost 4 bases, and 13 bases lay between the germline ends. The CDR3 spells CASSLGPRGTEAFF. The DNA of the CDR3 is TGTGCCAGCAGCCTCGGTCCACGGGGCACTGAAGCTTTCTTT.

The genes are TRBV19 and TRBJ1-5; 8 bases agree with TRBD1. The CDR3 runs to 13 residues. The germline V gene encodes CDR1 LNHDA and CDR2 SQIVND (reference sequence). Trimming removed 5 bases from V and 4 bases from J; junction bases left unmatched: 1. Here the CDR3 DNA reads TGTGCCAGTAGTGGGACAGGTAATCAGCCCCAGCATTTT. It yields the protein CASSGTGNQPQHF.

In its sample, this clone was seen once. The chain combines TRBV27 with TRBJ2-3, with TRBD1 as a possible D gene (6 bases). The V and J ends lost 5 bases and 1 base respectively, with 13 bases between them. Germline loops: CDR1 MNHEY, CDR2 SMNVEV (reference sequence). The CDR3 sequence is 15 residues long. CDR3 nucleotide sequence: TGTGCCAGCAGTCTCAGCAGGACAGGCACAGATACGCAGTATTTT. It codes for CASSLSRTGTDTQYF.

The chain uses TRBV5-6 and TRBJ1-5; D is undetermined. The CDR3 totals 14 residues. Germline V gives CDR1 SGHDT, CDR2 YYEEEE. The V end was cut by 4 bases, the J end by 3 bases, with 11 bases between. CDR3 DNA sequence: TGTGCCAGCAGCCTTTACAGCTACAATCAGCCCCAGCATTTT. This sequence encodes CASSLYSYNQPQHF.

The V gene is TRBV7-6, the J gene TRBJ1-1, with 8 bases that match TRBD1. V trimming: 5 bases; J trimming: 5 bases; junction bases outside the gene matches: 13. This CDR3 has 16 residues. Germline CDR1 reads SGHVS; CDR2 reads FNYEAQ. The CDR3 coding sequence is TGTGCCAGCAGCCCTGGACAGGGAAGGGGGGGGACTGAAGCTTTCTTT. It translates to CASSPGQGRGGTEAFF.

The chain carries TRBV5-5 and TRBJ1-1, with a tentative D call TRBD1 (6 bases). The CDR3 covers 15 residues. Trimming shortened V by 3 bases and J by 1 base, and 13 bases separated the two germline ends. CDR1 is SGHKS and CDR2 is YYEKEE in the germline V gene (reference sequence). In nucleotides, the CDR3 is TGTGCCAGCAGCTCTAGAGGACAGTCGAACACTGAAGCTTTCTTT. Its protein is CASSSRGQSNTEAFF.

The chain recombines TRBV10-3 with TRBJ1-5, with TRBD1 as a possible D gene (6 bases). This CDR3 region has 15 residues. Trimming took off 3 bases at V and 2 bases at J, with 11 bases between the two ends. CDR1 and CDR2 (germline): ENHRY, SYGVKD. The CDR3 sequence is CAISELRGGNQPQHF. The CDR3 nucleotides are TGTGCCATCAGTGAACTCAGGGGTGGCAATCAGCCCCAGCATTTT.

The chain joins TRBV18 to TRBJ2-1, with D tentatively TRBD1 (5 bases). The CDR3 is 15 amino acids. The germline V gene has CDR1 KGHSH and CDR2 LQKENI. V lost 5 bases, J lost 0 bases, and 11 bases lay in between. The DNA for the CDR3 is TGTGCCAGCTCAAACACTGACAGCTCCTACAATGAGCAGTTCTTC. Its translation is CASSNTDSSYNEQFF.

V and J are TRBV27 and TRBJ2-1; TRBD2 matches at 12 bases. The CDR3 length is 13 residues. In germline, CDR1 is MNHEY, CDR2 SMNVEV (reference sequence). CDR3 amino acids: CAVAGTSGNEQFF. For the CDR3, the DNA is TGTGCTGTGGCCGGGACTAGCGGGAATGAGCAGTTCTTC.

V usage is TRBV18 and J usage is TRBJ2-5; TRBD1 aligns across 9 bases. The tail of the sequence fits TRBJ2-7 better, so the J call may be wrong. Germline CDR1 and CDR2: KGHSH and LQKENI. This CDR3 has 14 amino acids. As DNA, the CDR3 is TGTGCCAGCTCACCGGGGACAGGGTCCTACGAGCAGTACTTC. The encoded protein is CASSPGTGSYEQYF.

This clone was counted once. V and J are TRBV18 and TRBJ2-2; D unresolved. The CDR3 spans 15 residues. V dropped 5 bases and J dropped 0 bases, with 10 bases sitting between them. Germline-derived CDR1 and CDR2 are KGHSH and LQKENI. Here the CDR3 reads CASSSGSSNTGELFF. The DNA of the CDR3 is TGTGCCAGCTCATCAGGTAGTTCGAACACCGGGGAGCTGTTTTTT.

This clone occurred once. This rearrangement joins TRBV7-9 to TRBJ2-7, with a tentative D call TRBD2 (5 bases). Germline loops: CDR1 SEHNR, CDR2 FQNEAQ (reference sequence). V lost 4 bases, J lost 2 bases, and 21 bases lay in between. The CDR3 is made up of 17 amino acids. CDR3 protein: CASSSLAGGQPAYEQYF. The CDR3, as DNA: TGTGCCAGCAGCTCTTTGGCGGGCGGGCAGCCAGCCTACGAGCAGTACTTC.

The chain is built from TRBV5-1 and TRBJ1-6; D may be TRBD1 (5 bases). Germline loops: CDR1 SGHRS, CDR2 YFSETQ. V was pared by 0 bases and J by 6 bases, with 13 bases between. This CDR3 has 16 amino acids. The CDR3 coding sequence is TGCGCCAGCAGCTTGGCCGGGGGACTCACTAATTCACCCCTCCACTTT. Translation: CASSLAGGLTNSPLHF.